These 14 T cell receptor beta chains were all obtained from the same sample, sequenced in a study of blood T cell repertoires in COVID-19. Clones were sequenced by immunoSEQ multiplex PCR, and TCRdb holds only the in-frame ones, with some missing. The table has 340,000 or so clones, approximately 83% seen once. The material sequenced was PBMCs or T cells enriched from blood (not recorded which). Source of these receptors: a woman aged 40 to 49 with acute COVID-19.

This chain links TRBV18 with TRBJ1-1; 8 bases are a match to TRBD1. The ends lost 3 bases at V and 8 bases at J; junction bases unmatched: 5. CDR1 KGHSH and CDR2 LQKENI come from the germline V gene. The CDR3 is 13 amino acids. CDR3 bases: TGTGCCAGCTCACCGACAGGGGCCGTGGAAGCTTTCTTT. The encoded protein is CASSPTGAVEAFF.

The chain has TRBV19 and TRBJ2-7; 7 positions match TRBD1. The CDR3 runs to 15 residues. The V segment lost 9 bases and the J segment 2 bases; nucleotides outside the gene matches: 13. Looked up from germline, CDR1 is LNHDA and CDR2 is SQIVND (reference sequence). CDR3 nucleotides: TGTGCCAGCAGACCGACAGGGACACCCACCTACGAGCAGTACTTC. Translating gives CASRPTGTPTYEQYF.

This sequence joins TRBV6-1 and TRBJ1-6; TRBD1 is a possible D gene (5 bases). V lost 1 base, J lost 8 bases, and 6 bases lay in between. The CDR3 has 13 residues. Germline V gene data show CDR1 as MNHNS and CDR2 as SASEGT. DNA for the CDR3: TGTGCCAGCAGTGAAGTCAGGGATTCACCCCTCCACTTT. Translated: CASSEVRDSPLHF.

The gene calls are TRBV7-3 and TRBJ2-5; TRBD1 might be the D (7 bases). Trimming removed 1 base at V and 5 bases at J, with 17 bases between. Germline CDR1 SGHTA, CDR2 FQGTGA. The CDR3 has 16 amino acids. The CDR3 DNA is TGTGCCAGCAGCTTAAATCCGTACAGGGGAGGCGAGACCCAGTACTTC. Translating it yields CASSLNPYRGGETQYF.

The chain is built from TRBV7-9 and TRBJ2-3; D call uncertain. CDR3 size: 15 residues. Trimming left V 4 bases short and J 3 bases short, with 14 bases between. Looked up from germline, CDR1 is SEHNR and CDR2 is FQNEAQ (reference sequence). CDR3 loop: CASSSSTGLTDTQYF. DNA of the CDR3: TGTGCCAGCAGCTCCTCGACGGGTTTGACAGATACGCAGTATTTT.

V is TRBV14 and J is TRBJ1-2; 11 nucleotides align to TRBD1. The V gene's germline CDR1 is SGHDN and CDR2 FVKESK. CDR3 length equals 16 residues. J gave up 7 bases and V 1 base, and 8 bases lay outside the gene matches. The CDR3 region has the DNA TGTGCCAGCAGCCAAGGATGGACAGGGGGCATCGGTGGCTACACCTTC. Encoded protein: CASSQGWTGGIGGYTF.

The chain recombines TRBV3-1 (or the pseudogene TRBV3-2) with TRBJ2-2, with 9 bases aligning to TRBD1. The CDR3 sequence is 16 residues long. V lost 1 base and J lost 8; bases outside the gene matches: 8. Germline-derived CDR1 and CDR2 are LGHDT and YNNKEL (reference sequence). CDR3 loop: CASSQGGQGAIGELFF. CDR3 in DNA: TGTGCCAGCAGCCAAGGGGGACAGGGCGCCATTGGGGAGCTGTTTTTT.

The rearrangement uses TRBV13 and TRBJ2-3, with D tentatively TRBD1 (6 bases). Germline CDR1 reads PRHDT; CDR2 reads FYEKMQ (reference sequence). The CDR3 sequence is 15 residues long. Trimming pared 1 base from V and 0 bases from J, leaving 8 bases between. CDR3 residues: CASSLEGVSTDTQYF. The CDR3 coding sequence is TGTGCCAGCAGCTTAGAGGGGGTAAGCACAGATACGCAGTATTTT. Full variable domain (outside the CDR3, taken from reference TRBV13 and TRBJ2-3): AAGVIQSPRHLIKEKRETATLKCYPIPRHDTVYWYQQGPGQDPQFLISFYEKMQSDKGSIPDRFSAQQFSDYHSELNMSSLELGDSALYFCASSLEGVSTDTQYFGPGTRLTVL.

The V call is TRBV4-2, the J call TRBJ1-2; 10 bases align to TRBD1. The germline V gene has CDR1 LGHNA and CDR2 YNFKEQ. Trimming took 5 bases from V and 8 from J; bases not matched to a gene: 11. The CDR3 has 15 residues. CDR3 bases: TGTGCCAGCAGCGCGCGACAGGGGGCGCGAGAAGGCTACACCTTC. Translated, it gives CASSARQGAREGYTF.

This clone was seen a few times. This rearrangement joins TRBV19 to TRBJ1-3, with D unclear. Trimming took off 5 bases at V and 4 bases at J, with 9 bases between the two ends. This CDR3 is 13 amino acids long. Germline CDR1 reads LNHDA; CDR2 reads SQIVND (reference sequence). Written as DNA, the CDR3 is TGTGCCAGTAGTTGGGCAAGCGGAAACACCATATATTTT. Encoded protein: CASSWASGNTIYF.

The V gene is TRBV19, the J gene TRBJ1-2; TRBD1 matches at 7 bases. Germline V CDR1 and CDR2: LNHDA, SQIVND (reference sequence). The CDR3 extends over 13 amino acids. V lost 11 bases to trimming and J lost 4 bases; unmatched junction nucleotides: 10. DNA for the CDR3: TGTGCCTCGGGACAGCTCCCCCTCTATGGCTACACCTTC. Its protein product is CASGQLPLYGYTF.

The chain couples TRBV7-9 to TRBJ1-4; D gene unclear. CDR1 is SEHNR and CDR2 is FQNEAQ in the germline V gene (reference sequence). With 5 bases removed from V and 0 bases from J, the gap between germline ends came to 10 bases. This CDR3 is built from 15 residues. The CDR3 is CASSEGLATNEKLFF. The DNA of the CDR3 is TGTGCCAGCAGCGAAGGACTTGCAACTAATGAAAAACTGTTTTTT.

The chain couples TRBV19 to TRBJ2-7; 12 bases match TRBD2. Germline V CDR1 and CDR2: LNHDA, SQIVND (reference sequence). V lost 5 bases to trimming and J lost 4 bases; unmatched junction nucleotides: 6. The CDR3 has 15 residues. The CDR3 reads CASSPAGTSGYEQYF. The CDR3 coding sequence is TGTGCCAGTAGTCCGGCCGGGACTAGCGGGTACGAGCAGTACTTC.

The CDR3 bases are TGTGCCAGTAGTATAATAGGCGGGAGCCGTCCCACAGATACGCAGTATTTT. The encoded protein is CASSIIGGSRPTDTQYF. The chain links TRBV19 to TRBJ2-3; 7 positions match TRBD2. Germline V gives CDR1 LNHDA, CDR2 SQIVND (reference sequence). After removal of 2 bases from V and 2 bases from J, the junction contained 10 bases not matched to a gene. This CDR3 is built from 17 residues.